This is a list of T cell receptor beta chains from one sample in a study of beta chain features in type 1 diabetes. Assay: immunoSEQ multiplex PCR; the TCRdb copy retains only in-frame clones and omits some. Counted here are a few hundred thousand clones, over 8.5% occurring once; the ten biggest clones make up about 0.64%. Material for sequencing was central memory CD4+ T cells from blood. The receptor set was obtained from a man aged 25-40 years with type 1 diabetes. Each CDR3 is given with its conserved first and last residue. D genes are given only for firm matches. Some rows have no size entry. The others give once, few or many, or a class for an expanded clone.

V gene,clone size,D gene,J gene,CDR3 DNA,CDR3 protein
TRBV4-2,.,.,TRBJ1-4,TGTGCCAGCAGCCAAGAGAGGGGGGAAAAACTGTTTTTT,CASSQERGEKLFF
TRBV4-1,many,.,TRBJ1-1,TGCGCCAGCAGTTTGAGCTTGAACACTGAAGCTTTCTTT,CASSLSLNTEAFF
TRBV7-2,.,.,TRBJ1-4,TGTGCCAGCAGCTTAAAAGGAGAGAAACTGTTTTTT,CASSLKGEKLFF
TRBV2,few,.,TRBJ2-3,TGTGCCAGCAGTGAAGCCCGGACTACGCAGTATTTT,CASSEARTTQYF
TRBV28,few,TRBD2,TRBJ2-4,TGTGCCAGCAGGACACCTAGCGGGAGTGCCAAAAACATTCAGTACTTC,CASRTPSGSAKNIQYF
TRBV9,few,.,TRBJ2-3,TGTGCCAGCAGCGTAAATGGGCCAGATACGCAGTATTTT,CASSVNGPDTQYF
TRBV20-1,.,.,TRBJ2-5,TGCAGTGCTATTATTGGGGGGACCCAGTACTTC,CSAIIGGTQYF
TRBV28,few,.,TRBJ2-7,TGTGCCAGCAGGCGTATGACTGTAACCTACGAGCAGTACTTC,CASRRMTVTYEQYF
TRBV27,few,.,TRBJ1-5,TGTGCCAGCAGTTTTCGGATGCGTAGAAGCAATCAGCCCCAGCATTTT,CASSFRMRRSNQPQHF
TRBV4-3,many,.,TRBJ2-6,TGCGCCAGCAGCCAAGGTGTCTACTCTGGGGCCAACGTCCTGACTTTC,CASSQGVYSGANVLTF
TRBV7-6,.,.,TRBJ2-7,TGTGCCAGCAGCCACGGACAGATTGCCGAGCAGTACTTC,CASSHGQIAEQYF
TRBV11-3,.,TRBD2,TRBJ2-1,TGTGCCAGCAGTTTAGCGGGTCCCACCTACAATGAGCAGTTCTTC,CASSLAGPTYNEQFF
TRBV7-2,few,.,TRBJ2-4,TGTGCCAGCAGCTTAAGGCCAGAAGGGAACATTCAGTACTTC,CASSLRPEGNIQYF
TRBV6-1,few,TRBD2,TRBJ2-5,TGTGCCATCAGTGAGTCTGCGGGAGGGGAGACCCAGTACTTC,CAISESAGGETQYF
TRBV7-3,few,.,TRBJ1-5,TGTGCCAGCAGCTTAGGGGAGGATCAGCCCCAGCATTTT,CASSLGEDQPQHF
TRBV11-1,.,TRBD2,TRBJ2-3,TGTGCCAGCAGCTCCCCGACTAGCGGAAGCACAGATACGCAGTATTTT,CASSSPTSGSTDTQYF
TRBV6-1,few,.,TRBJ2-3,TGTGCCAGCAGTGAAACAACAGATACGCAGTATTTT,CASSETTDTQYF
TRBV6-1,many,TRBD1,TRBJ2-7,TGTGCCAGCAGGGACAGGGAGCAGTACTTC,CASRDREQYF
TRBV29-1,few,.,TRBJ1-3,TGCAGCGTTGGTTCCGGAAACACCATATATTTT,CSVGSGNTIYF
TRBV2,many,.,TRBJ1-2,TGTGCCAGCAAACCCCGCGATGGCGGCTATGGCTACACCTTC,CASKPRDGGYGYTF
TRBV28,few,.,TRBJ2-7,TGTGCCAGCAGTCGGAGCTACGAGCAGTACTTC,CASSRSYEQYF
TRBV6-6,few,.,TRBJ1-5,TGTGCCAGCAGCCCCCAACAGGGTACAGGTGGTCAGCCCCAGCATTTT,CASSPQQGTGGQPQHF
TRBV14,many,.,TRBJ1-1,TGTGCCAGCAGCCAACGAGGGTGGACTGAAGCTTTCTTT,CASSQRGWTEAFF
TRBV11-3,few,.,TRBJ2-1,TGTGCCAGCAGCTTAGAACTAGTAGCGAATGAGCAGTTCTTC,CASSLELVANEQFF
TRBV6-5,.,TRBD2,TRBJ2-7,TGTGCCAGCAGTCGACTAGCGGGAGACTACGAGCAGTACTTC,CASSRLAGDYEQYF
TRBV11-2,few,.,TRBJ1-1,TGTGCCAGCAGCCGCGTGCAGGCCAATGAAGCTTTCTTT,CASSRVQANEAFF
TRBV9,few,TRBD1,TRBJ1-1,TGTGCCAGCAGCGAGGGGACAGGGGAGACCTACACTGAAGCTTTCTTT,CASSEGTGETYTEAFF
TRBV5-1,few,.,TRBJ1-1,TGCGCCAGCTTCGGACAGCGGACTGAAGCTTTCTTT,CASFGQRTEAFF
TRBV5-1,.,.,TRBJ2-1,TGCGCCAGCAGCGGAGGGGAAGCCTACAATGAGCAGTTCTTC,CASSGGEAYNEQFF
TRBV27,many,.,TRBJ1-4,TGTGCCAGCAGTGCGACAGTACTCCTGGAAGGAAAACTGTTTTTT,CASSATVLLEGKLFF
TRBV7-2,few,.,TRBJ2-5,TGTGCCAGCAGCAAGTCAGGGACGGAGACCCAGTACTTC,CASSKSGTETQYF
TRBV19,.,.,TRBJ2-7,TGTGCCAGTAGTATAACACTAGAGACCTACGAGCAGTACTTC,CASSITLETYEQYF
TRBV30,.,.,TRBJ2-6,TGTGCCTGGCCTGGGGAGAACTCTGGGGCCAACGTCCTGACTTTC,CAWPGENSGANVLTF
TRBV9,.,.,TRBJ2-1,TGTGCCAGCAGCGTAAACCCCCAAAACAATGAGCAGTTCTTC,CASSVNPQNNEQFF
TRBV6-6,.,TRBD1,TRBJ2-7,TGTGCCAGCAGTTACTCCGGGACAGGGAACGAGCAGTACTTC,CASSYSGTGNEQYF
TRBV6-6,.,.,TRBJ1-1,TGTGCCATCAGTGAGACGCGGACGAACACTGAAGCTTTCTTT,CAISETRTNTEAFF
TRBV5-1,.,.,TRBJ2-2,TGCGCCAGCAGCTTCCCCGGGGAGCTGTTTTTT,CASSFPGELFF
TRBV27,few,TRBD1,TRBJ1-1,TGTGCCAGCATCTCTCACGGACAGGGTAGATTGGCTTTCTTT,CASISHGQGRLAFF
TRBV20-1,few,.,TRBJ2-7,TGCAGTGGTGTTGCGTGCTACGAGCAGTACTTC,CSGVACYEQYF
TRBV5-1,.,TRBD2,TRBJ2-7,TGCGCCAGCAGCTTGATCCCGGGAGGGGACGAGCAGTACTTC,CASSLIPGGDEQYF
TRBV6-6,few,.,TRBJ1-1,TGTGCCAGCAGTCCGGGACGAATAGCTTTCTTT,CASSPGRIAFF
TRBV19,.,.,TRBJ1-5,TGTGCCAGTAGTATCCACGGACGGGACCACAATCAGCCCCAGCATTTT,CASSIHGRDHNQPQHF
TRBV7-8,few,.,TRBJ2-7,TGTGCCAGCAGCTTTCAGGACGAGCAGTACTTC,CASSFQDEQYF
TRBV25-1,.,.,TRBJ2-6,TGTGCCAGCAGTGAATATAACGGGGCGGACTCTGGGGCCAACGTCCTGACTTTC,CASSEYNGADSGANVLTF
TRBV19,.,.,TRBJ2-3,TGTGCCAGTAGTACGGGACAAGAGACAGATACGCAGTATTTT,CASSTGQETDTQYF
TRBV6-5,few,TRBD2,TRBJ2-3,TGTGCCAGCAGTTCTGGGACTAGCGGTCTATATGATACGCAGTATTTT,CASSSGTSGLYDTQYF
TRBV7-8,few,TRBD2,TRBJ2-2,TGTGCCAGCAGCTTTTTAACCCCGGGGACTAGCGGTGCCGGGGAGCTGTTTTTT,CASSFLTPGTSGAGELFF
TRBV18,.,.,TRBJ1-2,TGTGCCAGCTCGCCAGACAGGTCCAACCCCTATGGCTACACCTTC,CASSPDRSNPYGYTF
TRBV2,.,.,TRBJ1-1,TGTGCCAGCAGTACGGACAGGAACACTGAAGCTTTCTTT,CASSTDRNTEAFF
TRBV7-2,.,TRBD1,TRBJ1-2,TGTGCCAGCAGCGCCTCCGGGACAGGAAGAAACTATGGCTACACCTTC,CASSASGTGRNYGYTF
TRBV6-6,few,.,TRBJ2-5,TGTGCCAGCCTTCGAGGACAGCAAGAGACCCAGTACTTC,CASLRGQQETQYF
TRBV7-8,few,TRBD2,TRBJ2-1,TGTGCCAGCAGCCCGATAGTGGGCGGGAGCAGGAAGTTCTTC,CASSPIVGGSRKFF
TRBV10-3,many,TRBD2,TRBJ2-3,TGTGCCATCAAGGGGGGACTAGCGGGAGTAGATACGCAGTATTTT,CAIKGGLAGVDTQYF